This TCR beta chain was identified in a study of blood T cell repertoires in COVID-19. Study-level information: Material from acute and convalescent COVID-19 was sourced from the United States, Italy and Spain. The analysed material was cDNA or gDNA that came from T cells, B-cell-depleted T cells, or PBMCs.

The authors' processing: Amplification from reference gene primers served as the basis for estimated nucleated cell counts. The table came from immunoSEQ multiplex PCR; TCRdb's copy has only in-frame clones and leaves some out. Clone size and V and J calls were adopted from that table, with D and trimming inferred from the DNA. The sample has about 200,000 clones, roughly 86% seen once. Trimming removed 0 bases from V and 0 bases from J, with 7 bases in between. There are 15 residues in the CDR3. CDR1 is SGHAT, CDR2 FQDESV, per germline (reference sequence). This TCR was sampled from a man between 18 and 29 years old with active or convalescent COVID-19. Sequencing was performed on peripheral blood. V and J are TRBV11-1 and TRBJ2-3; D is unclear. For the CDR3, the DNA is TGTGCCAGCAGCTTAGCGCCAGATAGCACAGATACGCAGTATTTT. This gives the protein CASSLAPDSTDTQYF.